Shown below are 29 T cell receptor beta chains from a single sample sequenced in a study of shared clonotypes between healthy human individuals. Some clones are missing from TCRdb's copy, which holds only in-frame ones; the method was immunoSEQ multiplex PCR. The sample contains millions of clones, more than 90% of which appear only once. The specimen was naive CD4+ T cells sorted from blood. As for subset: CD45RA+ positively selected. The receptors stem from a young man in good health.

This clone has just a few counts. For the CDR3, the DNA is TGTGCCAGCAGCTTAGATGGGGGGTGGAGCGAAGAGACCCAGTACTTC. Its protein is CASSLDGGWSEETQYF. This chain uses TRBV11-2 with TRBJ2-5, with D perhaps matching TRBD2 (6 bases). V was clipped by 0 bases and J by 3 bases, with 14 bases between them. Germline V gene sequence: CDR1 SGHAT, CDR2 FQNNGV. There are 16 residues in the CDR3.

The rearrangement joins TRBV28 to TRBJ2-1; D call uncertain. CDR3 length: 12 residues. Germline V gene lookup returns CDR1 MDHEN and CDR2 SYDVKM. V lost 8 bases, J lost 7 bases, and 12 bases lay in between. The CDR3 spells CASGGRGNEQFF. CDR3 nucleotide sequence: TGTGCCAGCGGTGGCAGAGGAAATGAGCAGTTCTTC.

This chain uses TRBV6-1 with TRBJ2-6; 8 nucleotides line up with TRBD1. CDR1 and CDR2 from the germline V gene are MNHNS and SASEGT. This CDR3 is 15 amino acids long. The V and J ends lost 10 bases and 3 bases, in that order; junction bases with no gene match: 8. The DNA of the CDR3 is TGTGCCATTGGGACAGGTGGGCTTGGGGCCAACGTCCTGACTTTC. Translated: CAIGTGGLGANVLTF.

In the case of this clone: Other DNA sequences within the sample encode an identical CDR3. V is TRBV5-4 and J is TRBJ2-3; D is unresolved. Germline assignment: CDR1 SGHNT and CDR2 YYREEE (reference sequence). V was shortened by 4 bases and J by 0 bases, with 12 bases between the two germline ends. This CDR3 is built from 15 residues. CDR3 region: CASSLPGPSTDTQYF. CDR3 DNA: TGTGCCAGCAGCCTTCCGGGCCCTAGCACAGATACGCAGTATTTT.

The rearrangement uses TRBV19 and TRBJ1-1; unclear D gene. Germline CDR1 reads LNHDA; CDR2 reads SQIVND (reference sequence). The CDR3 is 12 residues long. V shed 4 bases and J shed 11 bases, with 14 bases lying between them. Here the CDR3 reads CASSTWTARAFF. In DNA form, the CDR3 reads TGTGCCAGTAGTACCTGGACGGCCCGGGCTTTCTTT.

With regard to this clone: Other DNA sequences in the same sample also yield this CDR3. For the CDR3, the DNA is TGTGCCAGCTCACCAGGGGTTGGCAATCAGCCCCAGCATTTT. This codes for CASSPGVGNQPQHF. V and J are TRBV18 and TRBJ1-5; D gene ambiguous. Germline V gene sequence: CDR1 KGHSH, CDR2 LQKENI. The V gene lost 2 bases and the J gene lost 2 bases, with 7 bases spanning the gap. The CDR3 covers 14 residues.

The chain links TRBV19 to TRBJ2-3; D unclear. V was pared by 9 bases and J by 1 base, with 11 bases between. Germline CDR1 is LNHDA and CDR2 is SQIVND (reference sequence). This CDR3 has 13 amino acids. CDR3 sequence reads: CASLSSGTDTQYF. CDR3 nucleotide sequence: TGTGCCAGCCTGAGCTCGGGCACAGATACGCAGTATTTT.

The chain employs TRBV25-1 and TRBJ2-5, with a tentative D call TRBD1 (5 bases). This CDR3 has 15 residues. V was shortened by 2 bases and J by 4 bases, with 14 bases between the two germline ends. From germline, CDR1 is MGHDK and CDR2 SYGVNS. CDR3: CASSELRQGRETQYF. The CDR3 DNA reads as TGTGCCAGCAGTGAACTCAGGCAGGGTAGAGAGACCCAGTACTTC.

The chain carries TRBV30 and TRBJ1-5; 7 bases line up with TRBD1. This CDR3 contains 14 residues. CDR1 is GTSNPN, CDR2 SVGIG, per germline (reference sequence). Trimming took 3 bases from V and 6 from J; bases not matched to a gene: 8. The CDR3 loop reads CAWRTGTASQPQHF. CDR3 sequence (DNA): TGTGCCTGGAGGACCGGGACAGCGAGTCAGCCCCAGCATTTT.

Concerning this clone itself: Within the sample, other DNA sequences also encode this same CDR3. This chain joins TRBV7-9 and TRBJ2-3; D perhaps matches TRBD1 (5 bases). The length of the CDR3 is 12 residues. The V end lost 5 bases, the J end lost 5 bases, and 8 bases lay between the germline ends. Germline CDR1 and CDR2: SEHNR and FQNEAQ (reference sequence). The CDR3 sequence: CASSLQGDTQYF. As DNA, the CDR3 is TGTGCCAGCAGCCTTCAGGGAGATACGCAGTATTTT.

This clone was detected once. The V gene is TRBV6-5, the J gene TRBJ2-2; D perhaps matches TRBD1 (5 bases). The V end lost 7 bases, the J end lost 3 bases, and 9 bases lay between the germline ends. Germline-derived CDR1 and CDR2 are MNHEY and SVGAGI. The CDR3 covers 13 residues. The DNA for the CDR3 is TGTGCCAGCAAACGCAGGGACACCGGGGAGCTGTTTTTT. It codes for CASKRRDTGELFF.

The rearrangement uses TRBV25-1 and TRBJ2-7, with 7 bases matching TRBD1. This CDR3 contains 14 residues. Germline loops: CDR1 MGHDK, CDR2 SYGVNS. V trimming: 6 bases; J trimming: 2 bases; junction bases outside the gene matches: 7. The CDR3 nucleotides are TGTGCCAGCAGCCCACAGGGGCGAACCTACGAGCAGTACTTC. Its translation is CASSPQGRTYEQYF.

The chain carries TRBV13 and TRBJ2-7; 15 nucleotides agree with TRBD2. Germline CDR1 reads PRHDT; CDR2 reads FYEKMQ (reference sequence). V lost 4 bases to trimming and J lost 3 bases; unmatched junction nucleotides: 1. The CDR3 has 15 residues. CDR3 region: CASSSGLAGGYEQYF. In DNA, the CDR3 is TGTGCCAGCAGCTCGGGACTAGCGGGAGGCTACGAGCAGTACTTC.

V gene TRBV6-1 combines with J gene TRBJ2-7; D unclear. CDR3 size: 12 residues. CDR1 and CDR2 from the germline V gene are MNHNS and SASEGT. Trimming removed 4 bases from V and 4 bases from J, with 8 bases in between. CDR3 sequence: CASSGLFYEQYF. In DNA, the CDR3 is TGTGCCAGCAGTGGCCTTTTTTACGAGCAGTACTTC.

The gene calls are TRBV19 and TRBJ2-1, with D perhaps TRBD1 or TRBD2 (6 bases each). Germline-derived CDR1 and CDR2 are LNHDA and SQIVND (reference sequence). The CDR3 consists of 16 residues. The V end was cut by 5 bases, the J end by 2 bases, with 16 bases between. The CDR3 DNA reads TGTGCCAGTAGTCCCCAGGGGAGGAACACCTACAATGAGCAGTTCTTC. It yields the protein CASSPQGRNTYNEQFF.

Worth noting for this clone: At the DNA level, this CDR3 is encoded by other sequences in the same sample as well. The V and J genes are TRBV9 and TRBJ1-2; D is perhaps TRBD1 (5 bases). The V gene lost 0 bases and the J gene lost 8 bases, with 11 bases spanning the gap. The CDR3 loop spans 13 amino acids. Germline loops: CDR1 SGDLS, CDR2 YYNGEE. The CDR3 bases are TGTGCCAGCAGCGTAGGCCCGGGGCGGGGCTACACCTTC. Translated: CASSVGPGRGYTF.

This chain connects TRBV10-1 to TRBJ2-2, with D perhaps matching TRBD1 (7 bases). Trimming shortened V by 9 bases and J by 4 bases, and 15 bases separated the two germline ends. The CDR3 runs to 14 residues. Germline lookup yields CDR1 WNHNN and CDR2 SYGVQD (reference sequence). The CDR3 spells CASGAGGTTGELFF. The CDR3 DNA is TGCGCCAGTGGGGCAGGGGGGACCACCGGGGAGCTGTTTTTT.

The chain carries TRBV19 and TRBJ1-5; 7 positions match TRBD1. Germline assignment: CDR1 LNHDA and CDR2 SQIVND (reference sequence). Trimming removed 5 bases from V and 2 bases from J; junction bases left unmatched: 18. The CDR3 is made up of 19 amino acids. CDR3 amino acids: CASSAVLTGQSFGNQPQHF. The CDR3 region has the DNA TGTGCCAGTAGTGCAGTACTGACGGGACAGAGCTTCGGCAATCAGCCCCAGCATTTT.

CDR3 amino acids: CAIMGTSGGPSPYNEQFF. The CDR3 nucleotides are TGTGCCATCATGGGGACTAGCGGGGGGCCCTCTCCATACAATGAGCAGTTCTTC. This chain uses TRBV10-3 with TRBJ2-1; 15 bases agree with TRBD2. With V trimmed by 7 bases and J by 4 bases, 11 bases remained unmatched. In germline, CDR1 is ENHRY, CDR2 SYGVKD. The CDR3 totals 18 residues.

This clone was seen just once. V is TRBV29-1 and J is TRBJ1-2, with 8 positions matching TRBD1. CDR3 length: 12 amino acids. The V segment lost 6 bases and the J segment 4 bases; nucleotides outside the gene matches: 4. Germline CDR1 reads SQVTM; CDR2 reads ANQGSEA. The DNA for the CDR3 is TGCAGCGTAGCGCAGGGGGCCTATGGCTACACCTTC. This codes for CSVAQGAYGYTF.

In this sample, this clone turned up once. This sequence joins TRBV7-9 and TRBJ1-1; tentative D call: TRBD1 (6 bases). The germline CDR1 and CDR2 sequences are SEHNR and FQNEAQ (reference sequence). This CDR3 has 15 amino acids. Trimming took off 5 bases at V and 1 base at J, with 14 bases between the two ends. The CDR3 is CASSDVGGSNTEAFF. The CDR3 DNA is TGTGCCAGCAGCGACGTGGGGGGCTCGAACACTGAAGCTTTCTTT.

This chain links TRBV4-3 with TRBJ2-7, with 9 bases fitting TRBD2. Germline lookup yields CDR1 LGHNA and CDR2 YSLEER. The trim removed 0 bases at V and 0 bases at J, leaving 12 bases unmatched. CDR3 length: 19 residues. CDR3 sequence reads: CASSQDLLTAGGPSYEQYF. In DNA, the CDR3 is TGCGCCAGCAGCCAAGATTTATTGACGGCGGGAGGGCCCTCCTACGAGCAGTACTTC.

To note about this clone: Other DNA sequences from this sample encode an identical CDR3 as well. The chain uses TRBV30 and TRBJ1-3; no firm D call. Between the trimmed V and J ends, which lost 0 bases and 1 base, there was a span of 7 bases. CDR3 length: 14 residues. Germline assignment: CDR1 GTSNPN and CDR2 SVGIG (reference sequence). CDR3 nucleotide sequence: TGTGCCTGGAGTGTACTTTGGTCTGGAAACACCATATATTTT. Encoded protein: CAWSVLWSGNTIYF.

About this clone: Other DNA sequences in this specimen translate into the identical CDR3. J is TRBJ2-7 and V is TRBV5-1; D unclear. There are 12 residues in the CDR3. V lost 1 base, J lost 5 bases, and 7 bases lay in between. Germline-derived CDR1 and CDR2 are SGHRS and YFSETQ. CDR3 sequence reads: CASSLPADEQYF. In DNA, the CDR3 is TGCGCCAGCAGCTTGCCCGCCGACGAGCAGTACTTC.

This clone was recorded once. The genes are TRBV19 and TRBJ1-6; D remains unclear. Germline V gene data show CDR1 as LNHDA and CDR2 as SQIVND (reference sequence). This CDR3 region has 15 residues. Trimming left V 5 bases short and J 3 bases short, with 11 bases between. CDR3 sequence (DNA): TGTGCCAGTAGTGTCCTCCCGGGCTATAATTCACCCCTCCACTTT. Encoded protein: CASSVLPGYNSPLHF.

This chain links TRBV5-4 with TRBJ2-5; D possibly corresponds to TRBD1 (5 bases). Trimming shortened V by 5 bases and J by 2 bases, and 13 bases separated the two germline ends. Germline V gives CDR1 SGHNT, CDR2 YYREEE (reference sequence). The CDR3 sequence is 14 residues long. This CDR3 is CASSLGLPQETQYF. CDR3 DNA: TGTGCCAGCAGTCTGGGGCTGCCGCAAGAGACCCAGTACTTC.

This sequence joins TRBV4-1 and TRBJ2-1, with TRBD2 matching 10 bases. The germline CDR1 and CDR2 sequences are MGHRA and YSYEKL. The CDR3 is 16 amino acids. With V trimmed by 2 bases and J by 6 bases, 7 bases remained unmatched. CDR3 amino acids: CASSQSSGSIINEQFF. The CDR3 DNA reads TGCGCCAGCAGCCAATCTAGCGGGAGTATCATCAATGAGCAGTTCTTC.

Note on this clone: In the same sample, other DNA sequences code for this CDR3. The chain recombines TRBV5-1 with TRBJ1-5; D unclear. CDR3 size: 14 residues. Trimming took 0 bases from V and 1 from J, leaving 5 bases between them. Germline CDR1 reads SGHRS; CDR2 reads YFSETQ. The CDR3 loop is CASSLGGSNQPQHF. CDR3 coding DNA: TGCGCCAGCAGCTTGGGAGGGAGCAATCAGCCCCAGCATTTT.

The chain uses TRBV11-2 and TRBJ1-1; perhaps TRBD1 as D (5 bases). The CDR3 has 14 amino acids. Trimming took 1 base from V and 6 from J, leaving 12 bases between them. CDR1 SGHAT and CDR2 FQNNGV come from the germline V gene. The CDR3 sequence is CASSLVPGNAEAFF. The CDR3 DNA reads as TGTGCCAGCAGCTTAGTGCCAGGGAATGCTGAAGCTTTCTTT. Complete variable domain (other parts from reference TRBV11-2 and TRBJ1-1): EAGVAQSPRYKIIEKRQSVAFWCNPISGHATLYWYQQILGQGPKLLIQFQNNGVVDDSQLPKDRFSAERLKGVDSTLKIQPAKLEDSAVYLCASSLVPGNAEAFFGQGTRLTVV.